The clone carrying this T cell receptor (beta chain) came up many times. Its specificity is not known. The entry originates in a study of CD8 T cells in ankylosing spondylitis. General observations from the study: Both synovial fluid and blood in reactive arthritis had previously been reported to carry some motif variants. Matched ankylosing spondylitis synovial fluid reportedly contained a significantly enriched population of disease-linked clones. In peripheral blood, disease-linked CD8+ clones occurred at relatively low frequencies. Blood of patients with ankylosing spondylitis appeared to be characterized by a TCR beta motif of eight highly homologous variants.

TCRdb passed the 5' RACE reads through MiXCR, listing each CDR3 protein once. The sample contains roughly 120,000 distinct CDR3 sequences, roughly 15% of which appear only once. Germline CDR1 SGHRS, CDR2 YFSETQ. The CDR3 contains 14 residues. Trimming left V 1 base short and J 2 bases short, with 10 bases between. The sequence derives from a female donor with ankylosing spondylitis or in good health (not recorded which). The sequenced sample was blood, either unsorted or a sorted T cell fraction (not recorded which). The chain recombines TRBV5-1 with TRBJ2-7, with D perhaps being TRBD1 or TRBD2 (5 bases each). The CDR3 reads CASSLRGGTYEQYF. The CDR3 DNA sequence: TGCGCCAGCAGCTTGCGGGGCGGAACCTACGAGCAGTACTTC.